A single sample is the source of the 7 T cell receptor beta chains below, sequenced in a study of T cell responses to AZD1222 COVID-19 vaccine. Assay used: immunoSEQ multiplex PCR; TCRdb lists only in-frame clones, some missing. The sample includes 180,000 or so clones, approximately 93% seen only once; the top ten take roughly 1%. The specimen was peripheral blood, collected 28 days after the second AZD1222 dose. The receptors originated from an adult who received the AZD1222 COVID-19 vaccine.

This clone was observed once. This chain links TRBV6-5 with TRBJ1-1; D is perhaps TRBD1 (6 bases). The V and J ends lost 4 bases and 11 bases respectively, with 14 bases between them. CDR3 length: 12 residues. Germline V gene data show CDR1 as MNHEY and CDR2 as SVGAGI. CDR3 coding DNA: TGTGCCAGCAGTTCGCGGACAGAGAGGGCTTTCTTT. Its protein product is CASSSRTERAFF.

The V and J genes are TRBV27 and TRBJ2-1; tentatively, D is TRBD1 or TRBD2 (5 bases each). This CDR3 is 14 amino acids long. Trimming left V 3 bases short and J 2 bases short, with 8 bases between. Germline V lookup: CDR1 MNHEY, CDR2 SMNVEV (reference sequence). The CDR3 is CASSLGVAYNEQFF. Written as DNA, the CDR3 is TGTGCCAGCAGTTTGGGGGTGGCCTACAATGAGCAGTTCTTC.

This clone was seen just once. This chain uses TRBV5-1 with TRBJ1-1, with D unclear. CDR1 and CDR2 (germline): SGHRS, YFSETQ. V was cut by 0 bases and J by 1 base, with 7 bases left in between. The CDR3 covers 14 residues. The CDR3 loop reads CASSLVEGNTEAFF. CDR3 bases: TGCGCCAGCAGCTTGGTGGAGGGGAACACTGAAGCTTTCTTT.

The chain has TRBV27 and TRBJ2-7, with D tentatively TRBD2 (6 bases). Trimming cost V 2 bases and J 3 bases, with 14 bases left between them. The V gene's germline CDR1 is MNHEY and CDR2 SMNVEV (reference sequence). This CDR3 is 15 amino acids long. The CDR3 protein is CASSLRGTPRYEQYF. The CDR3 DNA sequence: TGTGCCAGCAGTTTACGCGGGACTCCGCGCTACGAGCAGTACTTC.

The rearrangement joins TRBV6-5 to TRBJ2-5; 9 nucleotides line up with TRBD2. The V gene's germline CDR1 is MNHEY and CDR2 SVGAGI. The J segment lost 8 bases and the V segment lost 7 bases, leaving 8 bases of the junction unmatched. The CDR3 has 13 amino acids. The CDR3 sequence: CASTSGAVGTQYF. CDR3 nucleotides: TGTGCCAGCACTAGCGGGGCGGTTGGTACCCAGTACTTC.

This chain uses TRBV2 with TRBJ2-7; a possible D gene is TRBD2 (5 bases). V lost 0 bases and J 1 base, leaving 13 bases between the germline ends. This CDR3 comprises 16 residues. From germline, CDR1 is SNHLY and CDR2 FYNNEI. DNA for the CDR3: TGTGCCAGCAGTGAAGCGCGGGCCCTACGGTCCTACGAGCAGTACTTC. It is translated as CASSEARALRSYEQYF.

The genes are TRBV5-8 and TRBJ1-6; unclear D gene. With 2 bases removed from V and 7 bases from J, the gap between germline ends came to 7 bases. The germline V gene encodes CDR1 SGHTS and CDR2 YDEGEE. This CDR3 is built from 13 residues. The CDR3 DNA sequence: TGTGCCAGCAGCTTCGTTAGAAATTCACCCCTCCACTTT. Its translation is CASSFVRNSPLHF.